These 17 T cell receptor beta chains came from one sample sequenced in a study of T cell repertoires in cytomegalovirus infection. From the reads, TCRdb called clonotypes with MiXCR, one entry per CDR3 protein. Among 400,000 to 600,000 distinct CDR3 sequences listed, about 42% were seen once. These receptors have no identified antigens. The sample was cultured PBMCs, taken from culture after CMV antigen stimulation. Every receptor here comes from a human donor in good health (CMV status not recorded). Some clones in this sample may be carry-over from other donors' samples.

This chain links TRBV7-2 with TRBJ2-1; 14 bases map to TRBD2. The trim removed 5 bases at V and 1 base at J, leaving 7 bases unmatched. Germline loops: CDR1 SGHTA, CDR2 FQGNSA. The CDR3 length is 18 residues. CDR3 protein: CASSPLRLAGGSYNEQFF. The CDR3 DNA reads as TGTGCCAGCAGCCCCTTGAGACTAGCGGGAGGGTCCTACAATGAGCAGTTCTTC.

This clonotype was observed a handful of times. This chain connects TRBV7-2 to TRBJ2-5; a possible D gene is TRBD2 (5 bases). The germline CDR1 and CDR2 sequences are SGHTA and FQGNSA. CDR3 length equals 14 residues. V was trimmed by 6 bases and J by 2 bases, leaving 13 bases between them. In DNA form, the CDR3 reads TGTGCCAGCAGGGCACGGGGTGGACAAGAGACCCAGTACTTC. It encodes CASRARGGQETQYF.

This chain joins TRBV7-2 and TRBJ2-6; 9 bases map to TRBD1. The germline CDR1 and CDR2 sequences are SGHTA and FQGNSA. The trim removed 5 bases at V and 4 bases at J, leaving 12 bases unmatched. The CDR3 contains 18 residues. The DNA for the CDR3 is TGTGCCAGCAGCCTACGGACAGGGGCTTATTCGGGGGCCAACGTCCTGACTTTC. This translates into CASSLRTGAYSGANVLTF.

The V call is TRBV7-8, the J call TRBJ2-1, with D hard to call. The CDR3 is 15 amino acids. Germline V gives CDR1 SGHVS, CDR2 FQNEAQ. V lost 1 base, J lost 8 bases, and 15 bases lay in between. In DNA, the CDR3 is TGTGCCAGCAGCTTAGTATCAAATAACGTCCATGAGCAGTTCTTC. This sequence encodes CASSLVSNNVHEQFF.

This chain joins TRBV6-5 and TRBJ2-1, with TRBD1 matching over 9 bases. CDR1 MNHEY and CDR2 SVGAGI come from the germline V gene. This CDR3 has 13 amino acids. With 5 bases clipped from V and 8 bases from J, the junction kept 4 bases outside the gene matches. The CDR3 DNA follows: TGTGCCAGCAGTGGTACAGGGGGCGATGAGCAGTTCTTC. Its translation: CASSGTGGDEQFF.

The chain couples TRBV4-1 to TRBJ2-6; D is unresolved. Looked up from germline, CDR1 is MGHRA and CDR2 is YSYEKL. Trimming removed 4 bases from V and 2 bases from J, with 15 bases in between. The CDR3 covers 17 residues. In DNA, the CDR3 is TGCGCCAGCAGCCCCCATCTGGGGTTCGCTGGGGCCAACGTCCTGACTTTC. Amino acid sequence: CASSPHLGFAGANVLTF.

This chain joins TRBV7-2 and TRBJ2-4, with D unclear. Germline V gives CDR1 SGHTA, CDR2 FQGNSA. Trimming cost V 2 bases and J 8 bases, with 13 bases left between them. The CDR3 covers 14 residues. This chain's CDR3 is CASSLRIGSDIQYF. In DNA, the CDR3 is TGTGCCAGCAGCTTACGAATAGGATCCGACATTCAGTACTTC.

J is TRBJ1-2 and V is TRBV2; a possible D gene is TRBD1 (5 bases). V was shortened by 2 bases and J by 9 bases, with 7 bases between the two germline ends. Germline CDR1 SNHLY, CDR2 FYNNEI. This CDR3 has 11 amino acids. The CDR3 spells CASSEQGSYTF. For the CDR3, the DNA is TGTGCCAGCAGTGAACAGGGAAGCTACACCTTC.

A word on this clonotype: A read error may produce the germline difference seen at one junction end. The rearrangement links TRBV9 to TRBJ2-1; D not resolved. Germline V gene data show CDR1 as SGDLS and CDR2 as YYNGEE. This CDR3 is 10 amino acids long. CDR3: CASSGPGLLF. Here the CDR3 DNA reads TGTGCCAGCAGCGGACCGGGTCTCCTCTTC.

The V and J genes are TRBV11-2 and TRBJ2-1; D is unresolved. The CDR3 is 16 residues long. CDR1 and CDR2 from the germline V gene are SGHAT and FQNNGV. Trimming pared 6 bases from V and 0 bases from J, leaving 15 bases between. The CDR3 region has the DNA TGTGCCAGCAGGCTTTGGGGTGTGACCTCCTACAATGAGCAGTTCTTC. Its translation is CASRLWGVTSYNEQFF.

V gene TRBV7-2 combines with J gene TRBJ2-7; D gene unclear. The CDR3 sequence is 9 residues long. The germline V gene encodes CDR1 SGHTA and CDR2 FQGNSA. V was clipped by 8 bases and J by 3 bases, with 2 bases between them. Here the CDR3 reads CASGYEQYF. The CDR3 DNA is TGTGCCAGCGGCTACGAGCAGTACTTC.

This chain connects TRBV27 to TRBJ1-5; tentative D call: TRBD1 (6 bases). The germline CDR1 and CDR2 sequences are MNHEY and SMNVEV (reference sequence). This CDR3 spans 14 amino acids. The V and J ends lost 6 bases and 6 bases respectively, with 15 bases between them. CDR3 sequence: CASSRGGSSQPQHF. CDR3 in DNA: TGTGCCAGCAGCCGGGGGGGCAGTAGTCAGCCCCAGCATTTT.

The chain links TRBV24-1 to TRBJ2-1; D is undetermined. Per the germline V gene, CDR1 is KGHDR and CDR2 is SFDVKD. The length of the CDR3 is 12 residues. Trimming left V 7 bases short and J 5 bases short, with 8 bases between. CDR3 residues: CATSGLNNEQFF. The CDR3, as DNA: TGTGCCACCAGCGGATTAAACAATGAGCAGTTCTTC.

This clonotype was observed a few times. CDR3 in DNA: TGTGCCAGCAGCCCGGGGGTGGACGAGCAGTACTTC. Translating it yields CASSPGVDEQYF. The chain uses TRBV7-9 and TRBJ2-7; D may be TRBD2 (6 bases). CDR3 size: 12 residues. Germline CDR1 reads SEHNR; CDR2 reads FQNEAQ (reference sequence). V was clipped by 5 bases and J by 5 bases, with 10 bases between them.

This chain connects TRBV7-4 to TRBJ1-1; 8 positions agree with TRBD1. The CDR3 runs to 13 residues. The J segment lost 10 bases and the V segment lost 5 bases, leaving 9 bases of the junction unmatched. CDR1 is SGHVT and CDR2 is SQSDAQ in the germline V gene. CDR3 coding DNA: TGTGCCAGCAGCAGGGGACAGGTCATGAGAGCTTTCTTT. Protein product: CASSRGQVMRAFF.

V and J are TRBV6-2 or TRBV6-3 and TRBJ2-1; the match to TRBD2 covers 14 bases. This CDR3 has 16 residues. Germline V lookup: CDR1 MNHEY, CDR2 SVGEGT. V shed 5 bases, J shed 8 bases, and the junction held 8 bases outside the gene matches. The CDR3 sequence is CASSHRTSGRKDEQFF. The DNA for the CDR3 is TGTGCCAGCAGTCACCGGACTAGCGGGAGGAAGGATGAGCAGTTCTTC.

This clonotype has more than one count but fewer than ten. CDR3 nucleotide sequence: TGTGCCAGCAGGATACAGGGAAACTATGGCTACACCTTC. Translation gives CASRIQGNYGYTF. The chain is built from TRBV6-1 and TRBJ1-2; a weak D match, TRBD1 (6 bases). Trimming took 6 bases from V and 2 from J, leaving 10 bases between them. This CDR3 is 13 amino acids long. The germline CDR1 and CDR2 sequences are MNHNS and SASEGT.